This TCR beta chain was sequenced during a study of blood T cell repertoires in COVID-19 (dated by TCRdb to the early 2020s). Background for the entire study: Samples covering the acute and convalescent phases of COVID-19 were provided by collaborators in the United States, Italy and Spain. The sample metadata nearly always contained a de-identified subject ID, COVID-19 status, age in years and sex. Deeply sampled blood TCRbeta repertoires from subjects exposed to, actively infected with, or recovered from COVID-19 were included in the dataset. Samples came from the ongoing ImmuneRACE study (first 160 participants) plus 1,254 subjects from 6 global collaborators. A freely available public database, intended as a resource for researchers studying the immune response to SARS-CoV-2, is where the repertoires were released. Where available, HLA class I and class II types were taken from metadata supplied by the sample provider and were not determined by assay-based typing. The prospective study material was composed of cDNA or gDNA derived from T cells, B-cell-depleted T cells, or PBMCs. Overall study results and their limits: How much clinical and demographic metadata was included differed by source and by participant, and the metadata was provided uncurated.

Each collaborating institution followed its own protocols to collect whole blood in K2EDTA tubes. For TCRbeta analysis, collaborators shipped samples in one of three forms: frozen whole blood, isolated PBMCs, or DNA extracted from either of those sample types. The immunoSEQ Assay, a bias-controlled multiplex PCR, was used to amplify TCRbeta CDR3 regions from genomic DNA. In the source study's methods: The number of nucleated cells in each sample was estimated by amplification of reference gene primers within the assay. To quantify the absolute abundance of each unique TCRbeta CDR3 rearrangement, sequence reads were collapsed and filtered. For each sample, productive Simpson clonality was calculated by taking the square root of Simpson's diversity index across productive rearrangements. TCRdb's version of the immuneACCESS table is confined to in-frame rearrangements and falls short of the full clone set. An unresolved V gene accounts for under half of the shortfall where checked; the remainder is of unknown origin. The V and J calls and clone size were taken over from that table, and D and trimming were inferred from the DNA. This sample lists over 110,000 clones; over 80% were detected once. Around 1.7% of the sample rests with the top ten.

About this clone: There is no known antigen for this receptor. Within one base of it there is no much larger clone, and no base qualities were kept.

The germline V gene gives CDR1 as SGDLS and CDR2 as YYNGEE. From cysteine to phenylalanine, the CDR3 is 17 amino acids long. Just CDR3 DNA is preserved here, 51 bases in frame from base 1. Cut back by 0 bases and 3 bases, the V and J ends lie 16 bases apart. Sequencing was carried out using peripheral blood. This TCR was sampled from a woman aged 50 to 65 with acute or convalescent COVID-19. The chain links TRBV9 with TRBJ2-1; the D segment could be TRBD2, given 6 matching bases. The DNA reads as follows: TGTGCCAGCAGCGTAGATATCGCTAGCGCGGACTACAATGAGCAGTTCTTC. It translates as CASSVDIASADYNEQFF.